This TCR beta chain comes out of a study of blood T cell repertoires in COVID-19. For the study at large: There were acute and convalescent COVID-19 samples, and they came from the United States, Italy and Spain. PBMCs, B-cell-depleted T cells, or T cells were the source of the cDNA or gDNA that made up the material.

Germline CDR1 is MDHEN and CDR2 is SYDVKM. V lost 1 base and J lost 4, with 14 bases in between. CDR3 size: 15 residues. Original data processing: It was from reference gene primer amplification that nucleated cell counts were estimated. Profiling relied on immunoSEQ multiplex PCR, and the TCRdb table lists in-frame clones only, not all of them. That table gives V, J and clone size, and the DNA gave D and trimming. The table records tens of thousands of clones, around 90% of them present only once. The TCR sequence derives from a human donor with active COVID-19. The donor label of this sample is uncertain. This chain joins TRBV28 and TRBJ2-7; the D gene is possibly TRBD1 (5 bases). The specimen was peripheral blood. As DNA, the CDR3 is TGTGCCAGCAGTTTATTCCAGGGTTCTGGGTACGAGCAGTACTTC. Protein: CASSLFQGSGYEQYF.